The 8 T cell receptor beta chains below come from one sample, sequenced in a study of cytomegalovirus exposure and HLA in healthy donors. Repertoires were generated with immunoSEQ multiplex PCR, while TCRdb's copy carries only in-frame clones and drops some. The sample yields under 400,000 clones, around 90% seen once. Sequenced input: PBMCs. The receptors shown here come from a man aged 25-40 years in good health and CMV-seronegative.

V usage is TRBV6-5 and J usage is TRBJ1-3; possible D gene TRBD1, 5 bases. The germline gives CDR1 MNHEY, CDR2 SVGAGI. The germline V and J ends were trimmed by 3 bases and 4 bases, with 13 bases remaining between them. This CDR3 region has 15 residues. The CDR3 protein is CASSYMAGRGNTIYF. The CDR3 DNA is TGTGCCAGCAGTTATATGGCAGGGCGAGGAAACACCATATATTTT.

The rearrangement joins TRBV25-1 to TRBJ2-7; 9 bases match TRBD1. The CDR3 extends over 15 amino acids. V lost 7 bases and J lost 6; bases outside the gene matches: 13. Per the germline V gene, CDR1 is MGHDK and CDR2 is SYGVNS. Here the CDR3 reads CASTRRGTGSGEQYF. The CDR3 DNA reads TGTGCCAGCACCCGAAGGGGGACAGGGTCGGGCGAGCAGTACTTC.

The rearrangement links TRBV19 to TRBJ2-1, with TRBD2 identical over 9 bases. The CDR3 spans 15 residues. Germline trimming cut 3 bases from V and 8 bases from J; bases unmatched to any gene: 8. Germline CDR1 LNHDA, CDR2 SQIVND (reference sequence). CDR3 loop: CASSIRLAGEDEQFF. CDR3 coding DNA: TGTGCCAGTAGTATTCGATTAGCGGGGGAGGATGAGCAGTTCTTC.

The chain is built from TRBV11-2 and TRBJ1-6; TRBD1 is a possible D gene (5 bases). The germline V gene has CDR1 SGHAT and CDR2 FQNNGV. Trimming took off 5 bases at V and 3 bases at J, with 14 bases between the two ends. The CDR3 length is 16 residues. CDR3 sequence: CASSDMGEVYNSPLHF. CDR3 coding DNA: TGTGCCAGCAGCGATATGGGGGAGGTCTATAATTCACCCCTCCACTTT.

The V and J genes are TRBV10-3 and TRBJ2-1; the D is unclear. Trimming stripped 4 bases from V and 5 bases from J, with 6 bases between. There are 12 residues in the CDR3. Germline V CDR1 and CDR2: ENHRY, SYGVKD. Here the CDR3 DNA reads TGTGCCATCAGTGGTTCCGACAATGAGCAGTTCTTC. This sequence encodes CAISGSDNEQFF.

This rearrangement joins TRBV27 to TRBJ1-1, with TRBD1 as a possible D gene (5 bases). Trimming cost V 0 bases and J 1 base, with 9 bases left between them. Germline CDR1 reads MNHEY; CDR2 reads SMNVEV (reference sequence). This CDR3 is 15 amino acids long. The DNA for the CDR3 is TGTGCCAGCAGTTTATCAGGGGTTCCGAACACTGAAGCTTTCTTT. It specifies CASSLSGVPNTEAFF.

V and J are TRBV9 and TRBJ1-1, with D perhaps matching TRBD1 (5 bases). V was shortened by 0 bases and J by 5 bases, with 17 bases between the two germline ends. CDR1 is SGDLS, CDR2 YYNGEE, per germline. The CDR3 has 16 residues. The CDR3 nucleotides are TGTGCCAGCAGCGTAGGGTCCCTAGGGGCGCGGACTGAAGCTTTCTTT. Its translation: CASSVGSLGARTEAFF.

The chain recombines TRBV21-1 with TRBJ1-2. TRBV21-1 is assigned pseudogene status. The CDR3 extends over 14 amino acids. Here the CDR3 reads CASSKVEGPNGYTF. Here the CDR3 DNA reads TGTGCCAGCAGCAAAGTGGAGGGGCCGAATGGCTACACCTTC.